These 7 T cell receptor beta chains were sequenced from one sample in a study of beta chain features in type 1 diabetes. Investigators reverse transcribed all isolated RNA, so they sequenced expressed TCRB transcripts. TCRdb's table, derived via immunoSEQ multiplex PCR, lists solely in-frame clones and lacks some. The data contain 350,000 to 450,000 clones, roughly 16% of them singletons. Sequenced: naive CD4+ T cells from blood. These receptors originate from a woman aged 18 to 35 in good health.

The V gene is TRBV2, the J gene TRBJ2-3, with TRBD1 identical over 7 bases. The germline CDR1 and CDR2 sequences are SNHLY and FYNNEI. With V trimmed by 8 bases and J by 2 bases, 7 bases remained unmatched. This CDR3 comprises 14 residues. DNA for the CDR3: TGTGCCAGCGGGGACAGCCTTAACACAGATACGCAGTATTTT. It translates to CASGDSLNTDTQYF.

The chain recombines TRBV29-1 with TRBJ2-2, with TRBD2 matching 9 bases. CDR3 length: 20 amino acids. Germline V gene data show CDR1 as SQVTM and CDR2 as ANQGSEA. V shed 4 bases, J shed 5 bases, and the junction held 23 bases outside the gene matches. The CDR3 protein is CSVGFSPGLAFWFRTGELFF. CDR3 nucleotide sequence: TGCAGCGTTGGGTTCAGTCCGGGACTAGCTTTTTGGTTTAGAACCGGGGAGCTGTTTTTT.

This clone was counted only a few times. The chain uses TRBV29-1 and TRBJ2-1, with 8 bases matching TRBD1. This CDR3 region has 14 residues. CDR1 and CDR2 from the germline V gene are SQVTM and ANQGSEA. Trimming cost V 4 bases and J 2 bases; bases outside gene matches: 4. The CDR3 spells CSVAYRGTYNEQFF. Here the CDR3 DNA reads TGCAGCGTTGCCTACAGGGGGACCTACAATGAGCAGTTCTTC.

The chain has TRBV18 and TRBJ2-4, with TRBD1 matching over 9 bases. Germline CDR1 KGHSH, CDR2 LQKENI. V shed 5 bases and J 0 bases; nucleotides not matched to a gene: 2. The CDR3 spans 15 residues. The CDR3 loop is CASSSDRGAKNIQYF. CDR3 DNA: TGTGCCAGCTCATCGGACAGGGGAGCCAAAAACATTCAGTACTTC.

In the case of this clone: Other DNA variants within this sample encode the same CDR3. The V gene is TRBV2, the J gene TRBJ2-5; 8 bases are a match to TRBD1. J was trimmed by 4 bases and V by 4 bases; bases with no gene match: 5. In germline, CDR1 is SNHLY, CDR2 FYNNEI. The CDR3 covers 14 residues. CDR3 loop: CASSAQGVGETQYF. The CDR3 region has the DNA TGTGCCAGCAGTGCACAGGGGGTGGGAGAGACCCAGTACTTC.

The V call is TRBV4-1, the J call TRBJ2-1; no firm D call. With 4 bases removed from V and 5 bases from J, the gap between germline ends came to 18 bases. The CDR3 loop spans 16 amino acids. The germline gives CDR1 MGHRA, CDR2 YSYEKL. CDR3 region: CASSPRVSRPDNEQFF. The CDR3 DNA sequence: TGCGCCAGCAGCCCCCGGGTTAGTCGGCCCGACAATGAGCAGTTCTTC.

In this sample, this clone turned up a few times. The gene calls are TRBV29-1 and TRBJ2-7, with a possible D match to TRBD1 (5 bases). Germline V gene data show CDR1 as SQVTM and CDR2 as ANQGSEA. The CDR3 consists of 12 residues. Trimming removed 5 bases from V and 2 bases from J, with 10 bases in between. The CDR3 coding sequence is TGCAGCGTTTCGACAGTCCCCTACGAGCAGTACTTC. This translates into CSVSTVPYEQYF.